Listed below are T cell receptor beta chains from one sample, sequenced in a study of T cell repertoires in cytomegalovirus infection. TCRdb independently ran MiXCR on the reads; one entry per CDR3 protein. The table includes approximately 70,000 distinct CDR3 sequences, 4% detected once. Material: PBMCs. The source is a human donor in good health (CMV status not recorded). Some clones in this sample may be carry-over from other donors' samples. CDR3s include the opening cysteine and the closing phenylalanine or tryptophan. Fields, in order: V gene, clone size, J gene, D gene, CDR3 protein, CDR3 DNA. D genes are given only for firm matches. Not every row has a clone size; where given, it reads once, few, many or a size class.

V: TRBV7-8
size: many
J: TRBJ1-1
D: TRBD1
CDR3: CASRSWAGGDMNTEAFF
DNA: TGTGCCAGCCGCTCGTGGGCAGGGGGTGACATGAACACTGAAGCTTTCTTT

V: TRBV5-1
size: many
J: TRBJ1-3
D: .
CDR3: CASSFEGSGNTIYF
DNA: TGCGCCAGCAGCTTTGAGGGCTCTGGAAACACCATATATTTT

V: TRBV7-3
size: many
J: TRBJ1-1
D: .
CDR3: CASSTTGTANTEAFF
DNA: TGTGCCAGCAGCACGACGGGAACAGCGAACACTGAAGCTTTCTTT

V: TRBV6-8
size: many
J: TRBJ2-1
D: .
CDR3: CASSNPYNEQFF
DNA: TGTGCCAGCAGTAACCCATACAATGAGCAGTTCTTC

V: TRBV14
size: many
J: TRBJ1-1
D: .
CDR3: CASSPHPNTEAFF
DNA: TGTGCCAGCAGCCCACACCCGAACACTGAAGCTTTCTTT

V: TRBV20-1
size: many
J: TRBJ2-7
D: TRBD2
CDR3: CSSSPGLATYEQYF
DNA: TGCAGTTCCTCCCCGGGACTAGCGACTTACGAGCAGTACTTC

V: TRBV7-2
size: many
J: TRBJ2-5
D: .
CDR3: CASSFSAGEETQYF
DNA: TGTGCCAGCAGCTTTAGCGCCGGCGAAGAGACCCAGTACTTC

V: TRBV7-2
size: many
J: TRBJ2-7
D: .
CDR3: CASSLIRADEQYF
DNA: TGTGCCAGCAGCTTAATTAGGGCAGACGAGCAGTACTTC

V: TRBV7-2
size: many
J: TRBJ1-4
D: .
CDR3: CASSSPPGGRNEKLFF
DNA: TGTGCCAGCAGCTCCCCCCCCGGGGGCCGTAATGAAAAACTGTTTTTT

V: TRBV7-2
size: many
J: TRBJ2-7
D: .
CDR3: CASSLSWDYEQYF
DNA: TGTGCCAGCAGCTTAAGTTGGGACTACGAGCAGTACTTC

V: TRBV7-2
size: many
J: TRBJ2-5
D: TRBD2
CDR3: CASSMPGLAGRVTQYF
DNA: TGTGCCAGCAGCATGCCGGGACTAGCGGGGCGAGTGACCCAGTACTTC

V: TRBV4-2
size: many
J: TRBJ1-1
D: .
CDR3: CASSQSQGYAEAFF
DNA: TGTGCCAGCAGCCAGAGTCAGGGTTACGCTGAAGCTTTCTTT

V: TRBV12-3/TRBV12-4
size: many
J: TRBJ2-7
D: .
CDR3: CASSWAVSYEQYF
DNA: TGTGCCAGCAGTTGGGCAGTCTCCTACGAGCAGTACTTC

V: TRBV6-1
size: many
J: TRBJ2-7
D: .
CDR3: CASSYSVGTSYEQYF
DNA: TGTGCCAGCAGTTACTCTGTCGGGACATCGTACGAGCAGTACTTC

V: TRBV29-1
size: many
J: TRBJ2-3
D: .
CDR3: CSAGPIGTQYF
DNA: TGCAGCGCTGGACCAATCGGTACGCAGTATTTT

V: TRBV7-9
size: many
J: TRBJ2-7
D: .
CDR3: CASSLAGAAYEQYF
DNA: TGTGCCAGCAGCTTAGCGGGGGCGGCCTACGAGCAGTACTTC

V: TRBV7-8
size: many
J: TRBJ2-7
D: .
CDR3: CASSLGLSSYEQYF
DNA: TGTGCCAGCAGCCTGGGACTTAGCTCCTACGAGCAGTACTTC

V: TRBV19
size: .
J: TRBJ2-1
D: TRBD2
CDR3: CASSLGTIPDEQFF
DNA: TGTGCCAGTAGTCTCGGGACTATACCGGATGAGCAGTTCTTC

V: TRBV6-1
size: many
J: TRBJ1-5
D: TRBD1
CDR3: CASSIRDSGQPQHF
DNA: TGTGCCAGCAGTATTCGGGACAGCGGGCAGCCCCAGCATTTT

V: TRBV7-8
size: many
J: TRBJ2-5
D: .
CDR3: CASSLGGTTGETQYF
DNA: TGTGCCAGCAGCTTAGGAGGGACAACGGGAGAGACCCAGTACTTC

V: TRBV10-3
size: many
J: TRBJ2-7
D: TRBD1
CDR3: CAIRRTGQGTYEQYF
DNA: TGTGCCATCAGAAGAACGGGACAGGGCACCTACGAGCAGTACTTC

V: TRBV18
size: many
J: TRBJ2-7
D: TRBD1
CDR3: CASSPGTASYEQYF
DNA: TGTGCCAGCTCACCCGGGACAGCGTCCTACGAGCAGTACTTC

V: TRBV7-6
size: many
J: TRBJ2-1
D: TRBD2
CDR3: CASLADEQFF
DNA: TGTGCCAGTCTAGCGGATGAGCAGTTCTTC

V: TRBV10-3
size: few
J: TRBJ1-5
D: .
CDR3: CAISESSDRLSNQPQHF
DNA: TGTGCCATCAGTGAGTCCAGTGATCGGTTGAGCAATCAGCCCCAGCATTTT

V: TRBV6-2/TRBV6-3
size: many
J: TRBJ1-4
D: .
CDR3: CASSYSSRRLQSNNEKLFF
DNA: TGTGCCAGCAGTTACTCCTCTCGACGGCTACAAAGTAATAATGAAAAACTGTTTTTT

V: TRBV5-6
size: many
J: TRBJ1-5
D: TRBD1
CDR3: CASSGQGDQPQHF
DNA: TGTGCCAGCAGCGGACAGGGAGATCAGCCCCAGCATTTT